One and the same sample provided the 20 T cell receptor beta chains below, sequenced in a study of T cell repertoires in cytomegalovirus infection. MiXCR, run by TCRdb on the reads, gives a single entry per CDR3 protein. The sample contains about 900,000 distinct CDR3 sequences, approximately 31% of which appear only once. These receptors have no identified antigens. The sequencing here drew on cultured CD8+ T cells from PBMCs, taken from culture after CMV antigen stimulation. Receptors originate from a human donor in good health (CMV status not recorded). Some clones in this sample may be carry-over from other donors' samples.

The rearrangement joins TRBV12-3 or TRBV12-4 to TRBJ2-5, with 7 positions matching TRBD1. The CDR3 runs 14 residues. With V trimmed by 5 bases and J by 2 bases, 5 bases remained unmatched. Here the CDR3 reads CASSDRDRQETQYF. CDR3 coding DNA: TGTGCCAGCAGTGACAGGGACCGGCAAGAGACCCAGTACTTC.

The chain has TRBV4-3 and TRBJ1-2; D perhaps matches TRBD1 (5 bases). Looked up from germline, CDR1 is LGHNA and CDR2 is YSLEER. The CDR3 totals 18 residues. V dropped 0 bases and J dropped 2 bases, with 19 bases sitting between them. The CDR3 DNA follows: TGCGCCAGCAGCCAAGAACTAGCGGGGGGGGGACTGAACTATGGCTACACCTTC. It encodes CASSQELAGGGLNYGYTF.

The chain joins TRBV19 to TRBJ1-1; no firm D call. Looked up from germline, CDR1 is LNHDA and CDR2 is SQIVND (reference sequence). This CDR3 region has 15 residues. V lost 11 bases to trimming and J lost 3 bases, with 22 bases between them. The CDR3 spells CACRPSKGIDTEAFF. The CDR3 region has the DNA TGTGCCTGTCGCCCTTCAAAGGGTATCGACACTGAAGCTTTCTTT.

This rearrangement joins TRBV11-2 to TRBJ2-3; perhaps TRBD2 as D (6 bases). The ends were cut back, 1 base at V and 5 bases at J, with 19 bases in the middle. The CDR3 loop spans 17 amino acids. Germline values: CDR1 SGHAT, CDR2 FQNNGV. CDR3 coding DNA: TGTGCCAGCAGCTTAGGGGACGGGGCGGGAACGGGAGATACGCAGTATTTT. It specifies CASSLGDGAGTGDTQYF. The full variable domain, rest sourced from reference TRBV11-2 and TRBJ2-3, is EAGVAQSPRYKIIEKRQSVAFWCNPISGHATLYWYQQILGQGPKLLIQFQNNGVVDDSQLPKDRFSAERLKGVDSTLKIQPAKLEDSAVYLCASSLGDGAGTGDTQYFGPGTRLTVL.

This chain links TRBV6-1 with TRBJ2-2; D is perhaps TRBD2 (6 bases). Germline V gene sequence: CDR1 MNHNS, CDR2 SASEGT. The CDR3 has 14 amino acids. With 3 bases removed from V and 6 bases from J, the gap between germline ends came to 11 bases. CDR3 sequence reads: CASSEAGSSGELFF. CDR3 sequence (DNA): TGTGCCAGCAGTGAGGCGGGGTCCTCCGGGGAGCTGTTTTTT.

This clonotype was counted between two and nine times. The rearrangement joins TRBV18 to TRBJ2-2; D tentatively reads TRBD1 or TRBD2 (6 bases each). The CDR3 is made up of 16 amino acids. Germline CDR1 KGHSH, CDR2 LQKENI. Trimming took 6 bases from V and 0 from J, leaving 14 bases between them. The CDR3 sequence: CASSPQGRSNTGELFF. The CDR3, as DNA: TGTGCCAGCTCTCCCCAGGGGAGGTCGAACACCGGGGAGCTGTTTTTT.

This clonotype has only one observation. This chain connects TRBV20-1 to TRBJ1-2, with 7 nucleotides matching TRBD1. Germline values: CDR1 DFQATT, CDR2 SNEGSKA (reference sequence). The CDR3 is made up of 13 amino acids. V gave up 6 bases and J gave up 5 bases; unmatched junction bases: 9. The DNA of the CDR3 is TGCAGTGCGGGGTTCCAGGGGGTTTATGGCTACACCTTC. This sequence encodes CSAGFQGVYGYTF.

This chain joins TRBV7-2 and TRBJ1-2, with D unclear. V lost 5 bases and J lost 4, with 11 bases in between. CDR3 length: 13 amino acids. The germline V gene has CDR1 SGHTA and CDR2 FQGNSA. The CDR3 nucleotides are TGTGCCAGCAGCCACCGGACGGCCTATGGCTACACCTTC. As protein: CASSHRTAYGYTF. Filled out from reference TRBV7-2 and TRBJ1-2, the complete variable domain reads GAGVSQSPSNKVTEKGKDVELRCDPISGHTALYWYRQSLGQGLEFLIYFQGNSAPDKSGLPSDRFSAERTGGSVSTLTIQRTQQEDSAVYLCASSHRTAYGYTFGSGTRLTVV.

This sequence joins TRBV15 and TRBJ2-2; D is perhaps TRBD1 (6 bases). CDR1 is LNHNV, CDR2 YYDKDF, per germline (reference sequence). CDR3 length: 17 residues. V was trimmed by 0 bases and J by 5 bases, leaving 16 bases between them. CDR3 DNA sequence: TGTGCCACCAGCAGAGATAGTTTACAGGGCGATACCGGGGAGCTGTTTTTT. Protein sequence: CATSRDSLQGDTGELFF.

This clonotype was observed a handful of times. The V call is TRBV3-1, the J call TRBJ2-1, with 7 bases fitting TRBD1. Per germline, CDR1 LGHDT and CDR2 YNNKEL (reference sequence). This CDR3 comprises 14 residues. With V trimmed by 0 bases and J by 7 bases, 3 bases remained unmatched. The CDR3 DNA reads TGTGCCAGCAGCCAAGAGACAGGGCGGAATGAGCAGTTCTTC. It is translated as CASSQETGRNEQFF.

This clonotype was counted between two and nine times. The J gene is TRBJ2-1, the V gene TRBV18; 10 bases align to TRBD1. The J segment lost 2 bases and the V segment lost 6 bases, leaving 19 bases of the junction unmatched. The CDR3 extends over 20 amino acids. Germline CDR1 KGHSH, CDR2 LQKENI. Written as DNA, the CDR3 is TGTGCCAGCTCCGTCGGGCGGGGACAGGGGACCCTTACCGCCTACAATGAGCAGTTCTTC. This codes for CASSVGRGQGTLTAYNEQFF. Combining the CDR3 with reference TRBV18 and TRBJ2-1 gives the whole variable domain NAGVMQNPRHLVRRRGQEARLRCSPMKGHSHVYWYRQLPEEGLKFMVYLQKENIIDESGMPKERFSAEFPKEGPSILRIQQVVRGDSAAYFCASSVGRGQGTLTAYNEQFFGPGTRLTVL.

This clonotype came up a few times. The chain joins TRBV2 to TRBJ2-7; 9 bases match TRBD1. Trimming removed 9 bases from V and 3 bases from J; junction bases left unmatched: 12. Germline V lookup: CDR1 SNHLY, CDR2 FYNNEI. CDR3 size: 15 residues. CDR3: CASRNGTGRIYEQYF. The CDR3 DNA is TGTGCCAGTCGAAACGGGACAGGGAGAATCTACGAGCAGTACTTC.

This clonotype was observed many times. The chain recombines TRBV7-2 with TRBJ2-3; 12 bases are shared with TRBD2. The CDR3 length is 15 residues. CDR1 is SGHTA, CDR2 FQGNSA, per germline. V lost 4 bases, J lost 5 bases, and 4 bases stayed unmatched. The CDR3 sequence: CASSSLAGGLDTQYF. The CDR3 nucleotides read TGTGCCAGCAGCTCGCTAGCGGGGGGGCTAGATACGCAGTATTTT. The whole variable domain, remainder taken from reference TRBV7-2 and TRBJ2-3, is GAGVSQSPSNKVTEKGKDVELRCDPISGHTALYWYRQSLGQGLEFLIYFQGNSAPDKSGLPSDRFSAERTGGSVSTLTIQRTQQEDSAVYLCASSSLAGGLDTQYFGPGTRLTVL.

In DNA form, the CDR3 reads TGTGCCAGTCCTCGGGAGCTCACCGGGGAGCTGTTTTTT. Its protein is CASPRELTGELFF. This rearrangement joins TRBV7-9 to TRBJ2-2, with D possibly TRBD2 on 6 matching bases. The V gene lost 9 bases and the J gene lost 4 bases, with 12 bases spanning the gap. Germline V CDR1 and CDR2: SEHNR, FQNEAQ (reference sequence). The CDR3 extends over 13 amino acids.

A word on this clonotype: This sequence may be a read error, since a much larger clone differs from it by one base. The chain couples TRBV7-4 to TRBJ1-1; D uncertain. CDR3 length equals 14 residues. Germline V gene lookup returns CDR1 SGHVT and CDR2 SQSDAQ. The CDR3 here is CVSSLAGLDTEAFF. CDR3 in DNA: TGTGTCAGCAGCTTAGCGGGTTTGGACACTGAAGCTTTCTTT.

In its sample, this clonotype was seen a few times. The CDR3 coding sequence is TGTGCCAGTTCCGGCAGTTACTACGAGCAGTACTTC. Amino acid sequence: CASSGSYYEQYF. The chain employs TRBV19 and TRBJ2-7; no reliable D call. The CDR3 has 12 residues. Germline CDR1 and CDR2: LNHDA and SQIVND (reference sequence). V lost 8 bases and J 3 bases, leaving 11 bases between the germline ends.

The V call is TRBV2, the J call TRBJ2-1, with TRBD1 as a possible D gene (6 bases). Germline V CDR1 and CDR2: SNHLY, FYNNEI. This CDR3 contains 12 residues. V lost 7 bases and J lost 4, with 8 bases in between. CDR3: CASKGGYNEQFF. As DNA, the CDR3 is TGTGCCAGCAAAGGGGGTTACAATGAGCAGTTCTTC.

The table lists this clonotype with a few counts. The chain employs TRBV12-3 or TRBV12-4 and TRBJ2-1; no reliable D call. V was cut by 3 bases and J by 5 bases, with 8 bases left in between. The CDR3 has 13 residues. The CDR3 coding sequence is TGTGCCAGCAGTTTTCCGGGCCACAATGAGCAGTTCTTC. As protein: CASSFPGHNEQFF.

This chain connects TRBV6-2 or TRBV6-3 to TRBJ2-7; D not certain. The CDR3 consists of 14 residues. Per the germline V gene, CDR1 is MNHEY and CDR2 is SVGEGT. Between the trimmed V and J ends, which lost 2 bases and 0 bases, there was a span of 8 bases. CDR3 DNA: TGTGCCAGCAGTTACGACACAGCCTCCTACGAGCAGTACGTC. It encodes CASSYDTASYEQYV.

CDR3 sequence: CSVEEGSNQPQHF. CDR3 nucleotide sequence: TGCAGCGTTGAAGAAGGGTCCAATCAGCCCCAGCATTTT. The chain is built from TRBV29-1 and TRBJ1-5; no clear D gene. This CDR3 has 13 residues. Germline CDR1 is SQVTM and CDR2 is ANQGSEA. V lost 0 bases and J 3 bases, leaving 6 bases between the germline ends.